A single sample is the source of the 10 T cell receptor beta chains below, sequenced in a study of cytomegalovirus exposure and HLA in healthy donors. Here immunoSEQ multiplex PCR was the method, and the copy in TCRdb shows in-frame clones only, minus some. Among about 79,000 clones listed, approximately 93% were seen once. The specimen sequenced was PBMCs. These receptors were collected from a woman aged 25 to 45 in good health and CMV-seronegative.

J is TRBJ2-3 and V is TRBV5-4; 8 nucleotides line up with TRBD2. V gave up 4 bases and J gave up 2 bases; unmatched junction bases: 9. CDR3 size: 16 residues. The germline V gene has CDR1 SGHNT and CDR2 YYREEE (reference sequence). CDR3 in amino acids: CASSPKAGDYTDTQYF. The CDR3 DNA reads as TGTGCCAGCAGCCCAAAAGCGGGGGACTACACAGATACGCAGTATTTT. The entire variable domain, with the rest obtained from reference TRBV5-4 and TRBJ2-3, is as follows: ETGVTQSPTHLIKTRGQQVTLRCSSQSGHNTVSWYQQALGQGPQFIFQYYREEENGRGNFPPRFSGLQFPNYSSELNVNALELDDSALYLCASSPKAGDYTDTQYFGPGTRLTVL.

This sequence joins TRBV18 and TRBJ2-3; 8 bases line up with TRBD2. The CDR3 spans 17 residues. Germline V gene lookup returns CDR1 KGHSH and CDR2 LQKENI. Trimming cost V 4 bases and J 7 bases; bases outside gene matches: 16. DNA for the CDR3: TGTGCCAGCTCACGAACCTTTAGCGGGGCGGATGTAAATACGCAGTATTTT. It codes for CASSRTFSGADVNTQYF. Full variable domain (outside the CDR3, taken from reference TRBV18 and TRBJ2-3): NAGVMQNPRHLVRRRGQEARLRCSPMKGHSHVYWYRQLPEEGLKFMVYLQKENIIDESGMPKERFSAEFPKEGPSILRIQQVVRGDSAAYFCASSRTFSGADVNTQYFGPGTRLTVL.

This sequence joins TRBV7-2 and TRBJ2-3; TRBD1 agrees at 7 bases. Germline V gives CDR1 SGHTA, CDR2 FQGNSA. This CDR3 spans 15 amino acids. J lost 3 bases, V lost 5 bases, and 8 bases had no gene match. In DNA form, the CDR3 reads TGTGCCAGCAGCGCCCGAAAGGGGGCAACAGATACGCAGTATTTT. This sequence encodes CASSARKGATDTQYF.

This clone was seen just once. The gene calls are TRBV9 and TRBJ2-7; 9 bases agree with TRBD2. The CDR3 totals 15 residues. Germline CDR1 is SGDLS and CDR2 is YYNGEE. After removal of 0 bases from V and 2 bases from J, the junction contained 3 bases not matched to a gene. CDR3 nucleotides: TGTGCCAGCAGCGTAGGGGCTAGCGGGGCCTACGAGCAGTACTTC. Amino acids: CASSVGASGAYEQYF.

This chain connects TRBV9 to TRBJ2-1; TRBD2 matches 12 bases. Trimming at V came to 0 bases and at J to 7 bases, leaving 8 bases not matched to a gene. The germline V gene encodes CDR1 SGDLS and CDR2 YYNGEE. There are 17 residues in the CDR3. The CDR3 is CASSVESSGRASNEQFF. For the CDR3, the DNA is TGTGCCAGCAGCGTAGAGTCTAGCGGGAGGGCCTCGAATGAGCAGTTCTTC.

In regard to this clone: The same CDR3 is also encoded by other DNA sequences in this sample. The chain is built from TRBV5-1 and TRBJ2-2; TRBD1 is a possible D gene (6 bases). This CDR3 comprises 16 residues. With 0 bases removed from V and 0 bases from J, the gap between germline ends came to 9 bases. Germline CDR1 and CDR2: SGHRS and YFSETQ. CDR3 bases: TGCGCCAGCAGCTTGGTTCCAGGGGCGAACACCGGGGAGCTGTTTTTT. Its protein product is CASSLVPGANTGELFF. The full variable domain, completed using reference TRBV5-1 and TRBJ2-2, is KAGVTQTPRYLIKTRGQQVTLSCSPISGHRSVSWYQQTPGQGLQFLFEYFSETQRNKGNFPGRFSGRQFSNSRSEMNVSTLELGDSALYLCASSLVPGANTGELFFGEGSRLTVL.

J is TRBJ2-5 and V is TRBV6-5; 9 bases map to TRBD2. The CDR3 is 14 amino acids. The germline gives CDR1 MNHEY, CDR2 SVGAGI. With V trimmed by 6 bases and J by 2 bases, 4 bases remained unmatched. This CDR3 reads CASRAGGEQETQYF. CDR3 bases: TGTGCCAGCAGGGCGGGAGGGGAACAAGAGACCCAGTACTTC.

The chain links TRBV7-3 to TRBJ2-1, with 14 nucleotides matching TRBD2. V shed 4 bases, J shed 2 bases, and the junction held 1 base outside the gene matches. The CDR3 contains 16 residues. Germline V CDR1 and CDR2: SGHTA, FQGTGA. As DNA, the CDR3 is TGTGCCAGCAGCTCGACTAGCGGGGGGGCCTACAATGAGCAGTTCTTC. Translating gives CASSSTSGGAYNEQFF. The full variable domain, with the rest looked up from reference TRBV7-3 and TRBJ2-1, is GAGVSQTPSNKVTEKGKYVELRCDPISGHTALYWYRQSLGQGPEFLIYFQGTGAADDSGLPNDRFFAVRPEGSVSTLKIQRTERGDSAVYLCASSSTSGGAYNEQFFGPGTRLTVL.

This rearrangement joins TRBV6-5 to TRBJ2-2; D is undetermined. Germline CDR1 and CDR2: MNHEY and SVGAGI. The ends were cut back, 6 bases at V and 6 bases at J, with 5 bases in the middle. The CDR3 spans 11 residues. CDR3 sequence: CASSNAGELFF. The CDR3 DNA reads as TGTGCCAGCAGCAATGCCGGGGAGCTGTTTTTT.

In this sample, this clone turned up once. The CDR3 sequence: CAWSVREETQYF. The CDR3 nucleotides read TGTGCCTGGAGTGTCCGTGAAGAGACCCAGTACTTC. V and J are TRBV30 and TRBJ2-5, with no clear D. Germline lookup yields CDR1 GTSNPN and CDR2 SVGIG (reference sequence). The ends were cut back, 0 bases at V and 3 bases at J, with 5 bases in the middle. The CDR3 runs to 12 residues.